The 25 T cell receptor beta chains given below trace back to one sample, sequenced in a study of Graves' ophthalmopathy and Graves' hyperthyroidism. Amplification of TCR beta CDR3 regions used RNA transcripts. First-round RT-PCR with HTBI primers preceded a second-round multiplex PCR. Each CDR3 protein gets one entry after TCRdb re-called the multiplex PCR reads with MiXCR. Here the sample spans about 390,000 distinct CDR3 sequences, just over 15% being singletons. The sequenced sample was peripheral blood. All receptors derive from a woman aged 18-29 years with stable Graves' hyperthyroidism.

Here the CDR3 DNA reads TGTGCCAGCAGTTTACTCGGGACCCAAGAGACCCAGTACTTC. Protein product: CASSLLGTQETQYF. This chain connects TRBV27 to TRBJ2-5, with D perhaps assigned TRBD1 or TRBD2 (5 bases each). Trimming pared 2 bases from V and 1 base from J, leaving 8 bases between. Germline assignment: CDR1 MNHEY and CDR2 SMNVEV (reference sequence). CDR3 length equals 14 residues.

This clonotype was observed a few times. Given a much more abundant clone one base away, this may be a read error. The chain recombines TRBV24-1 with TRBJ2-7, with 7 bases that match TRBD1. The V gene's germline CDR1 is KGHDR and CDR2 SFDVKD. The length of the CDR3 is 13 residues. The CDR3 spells CSTSDKLQGEQYF. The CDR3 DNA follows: TGTTCCACCAGTGATAAGTTACAGGGGGAGCAGTACTTC.

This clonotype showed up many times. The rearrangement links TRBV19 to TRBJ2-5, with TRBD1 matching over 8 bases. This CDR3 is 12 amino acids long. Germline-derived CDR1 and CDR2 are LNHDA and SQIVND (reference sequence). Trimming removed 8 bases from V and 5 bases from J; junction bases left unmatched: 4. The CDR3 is CASRRQGETQYF. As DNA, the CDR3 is TGTGCCAGTCGGAGACAGGGGGAGACCCAGTACTTC.

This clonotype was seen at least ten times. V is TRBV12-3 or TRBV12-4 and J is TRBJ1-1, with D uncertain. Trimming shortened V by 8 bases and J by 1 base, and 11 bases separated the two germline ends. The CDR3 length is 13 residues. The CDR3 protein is CASLWRGNTEAFF. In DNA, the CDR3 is TGTGCCAGCCTTTGGCGGGGGAACACTGAAGCTTTCTTT.

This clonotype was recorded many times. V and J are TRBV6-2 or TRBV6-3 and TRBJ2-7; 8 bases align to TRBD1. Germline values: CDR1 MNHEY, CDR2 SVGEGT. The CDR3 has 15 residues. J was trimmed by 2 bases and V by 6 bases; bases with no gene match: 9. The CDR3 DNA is TGTGCCAGCAGCCTAACAGGGGGTGTTCCCTACGAGCAGTACTTC. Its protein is CASSLTGGVPYEQYF.

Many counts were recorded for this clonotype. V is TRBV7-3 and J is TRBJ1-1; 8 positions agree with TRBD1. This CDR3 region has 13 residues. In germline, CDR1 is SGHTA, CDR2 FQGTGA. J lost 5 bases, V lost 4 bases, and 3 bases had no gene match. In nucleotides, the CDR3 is TGTGCCAGCAGCTCAGGGGGCGCGACTGAAGCTTTCTTT. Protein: CASSSGGATEAFF.

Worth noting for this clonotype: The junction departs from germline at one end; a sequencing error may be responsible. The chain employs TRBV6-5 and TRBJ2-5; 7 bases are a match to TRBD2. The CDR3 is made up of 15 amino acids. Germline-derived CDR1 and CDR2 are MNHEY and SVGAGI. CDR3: CASSHSFAGEETQYF. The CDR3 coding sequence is TGTGCCAGCAGTCACTCCTTTGCGGGGGAAGAGACCCAGTACTTC.

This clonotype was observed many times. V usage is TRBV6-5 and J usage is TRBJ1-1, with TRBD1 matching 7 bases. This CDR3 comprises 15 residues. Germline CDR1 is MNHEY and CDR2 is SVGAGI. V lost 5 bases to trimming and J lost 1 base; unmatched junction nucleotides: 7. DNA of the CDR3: TGTGCCAGCAGTACCCATGACAGGGCGAACACTGAAGCTTTCTTT. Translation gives CASSTHDRANTEAFF.

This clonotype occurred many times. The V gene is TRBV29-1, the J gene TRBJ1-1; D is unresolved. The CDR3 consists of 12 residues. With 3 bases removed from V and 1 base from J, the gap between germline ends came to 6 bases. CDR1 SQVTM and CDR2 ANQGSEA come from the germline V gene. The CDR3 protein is CSVDRSNTEAFF. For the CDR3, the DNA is TGCAGCGTTGACAGATCGAACACTGAAGCTTTCTTT.

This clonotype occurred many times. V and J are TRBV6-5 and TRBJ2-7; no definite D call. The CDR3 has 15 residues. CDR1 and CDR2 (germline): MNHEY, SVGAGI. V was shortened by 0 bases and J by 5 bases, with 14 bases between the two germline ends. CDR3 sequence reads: CASSYSGELTDEQYF. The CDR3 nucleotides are TGTGCCAGCAGTTACTCTGGGGAACTAACGGACGAGCAGTACTTC.

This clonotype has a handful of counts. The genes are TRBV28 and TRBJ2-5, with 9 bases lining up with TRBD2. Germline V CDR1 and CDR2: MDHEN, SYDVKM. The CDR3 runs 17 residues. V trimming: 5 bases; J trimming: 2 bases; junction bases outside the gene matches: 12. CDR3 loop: CASSAPIGRGGQETQYF. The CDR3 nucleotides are TGTGCCAGCAGTGCCCCCATAGGGCGGGGGGGACAAGAGACCCAGTACTTC. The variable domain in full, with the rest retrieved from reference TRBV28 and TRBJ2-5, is DVKVTQSSRYLVKRTGEKVFLECVQDMDHENMFWYRQDPGLGLRLIYFSYDVKMKEKGDIPEGYSVSREKKERFSLILESASTNQTSMYLCASSAPIGRGGQETQYFGPGTRLLVL.

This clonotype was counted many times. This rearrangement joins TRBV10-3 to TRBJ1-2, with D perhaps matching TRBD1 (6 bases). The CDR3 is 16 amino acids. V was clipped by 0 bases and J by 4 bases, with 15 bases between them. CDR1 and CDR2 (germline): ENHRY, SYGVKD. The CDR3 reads CAISESGVGQTYGYTF. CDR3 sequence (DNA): TGTGCCATCAGTGAGTCAGGAGTTGGACAGACCTATGGCTACACCTTC.

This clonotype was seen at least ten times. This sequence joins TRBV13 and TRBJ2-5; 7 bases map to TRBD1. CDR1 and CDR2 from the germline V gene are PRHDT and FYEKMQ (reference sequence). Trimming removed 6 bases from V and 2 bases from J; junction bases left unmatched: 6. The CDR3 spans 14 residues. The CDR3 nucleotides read TGTGCCAGCAGTCCCGGACAGGTTCAAGAGACCCAGTACTTC. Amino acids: CASSPGQVQETQYF.

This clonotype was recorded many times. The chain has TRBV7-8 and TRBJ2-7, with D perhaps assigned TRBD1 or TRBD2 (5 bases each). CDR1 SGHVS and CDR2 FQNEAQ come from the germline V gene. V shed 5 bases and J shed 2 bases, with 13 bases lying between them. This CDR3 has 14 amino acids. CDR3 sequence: CASSRGTATYEQYF. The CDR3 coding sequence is TGTGCCAGCAGCCGTGGGACGGCCACCTACGAGCAGTACTTC.

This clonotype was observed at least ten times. This CDR3 reads CSVFDSAGGTQYF. Here the CDR3 DNA reads TGCAGTGTATTTGACAGCGCAGGAGGAACCCAGTACTTC. J is TRBJ2-5 and V is TRBV20-1, with D perhaps TRBD1 or TRBD2 (5 bases each). The germline V gene encodes CDR1 DFQATT and CDR2 SNEGSKA (reference sequence). V was pared by 7 bases and J by 8 bases, with 20 bases between. The length of the CDR3 is 13 residues.

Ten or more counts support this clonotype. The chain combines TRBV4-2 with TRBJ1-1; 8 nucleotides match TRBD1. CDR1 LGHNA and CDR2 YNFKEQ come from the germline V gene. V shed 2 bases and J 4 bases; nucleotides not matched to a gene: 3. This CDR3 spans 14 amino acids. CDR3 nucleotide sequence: TGTGCCAGCAGCCAACAGGGGGCAAGCACTGAAGCTTTCTTT. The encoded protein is CASSQQGASTEAFF.

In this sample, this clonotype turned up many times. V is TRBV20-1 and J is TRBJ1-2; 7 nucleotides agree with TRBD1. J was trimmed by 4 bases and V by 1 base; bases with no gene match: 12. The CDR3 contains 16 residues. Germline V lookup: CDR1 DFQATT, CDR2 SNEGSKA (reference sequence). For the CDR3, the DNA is TGCAGTGCTAGAGTTCGACAGGGTGCCCCTCTCTATGGCTACACCTTC. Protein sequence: CSARVRQGAPLYGYTF.

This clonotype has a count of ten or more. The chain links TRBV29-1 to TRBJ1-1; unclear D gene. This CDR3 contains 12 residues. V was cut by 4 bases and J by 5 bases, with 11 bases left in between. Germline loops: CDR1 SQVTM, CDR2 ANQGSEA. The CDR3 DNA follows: TGCAGCGTTGTTAAGGGTGGGACTGAAGCTTTCTTT. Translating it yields CSVVKGGTEAFF.

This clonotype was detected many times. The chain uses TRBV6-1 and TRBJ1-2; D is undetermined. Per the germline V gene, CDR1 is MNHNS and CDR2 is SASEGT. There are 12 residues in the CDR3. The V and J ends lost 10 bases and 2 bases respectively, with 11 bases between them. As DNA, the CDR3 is TGTGCCACCGGCGGAGAAAACTATGGCTACACCTTC. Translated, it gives CATGGENYGYTF.

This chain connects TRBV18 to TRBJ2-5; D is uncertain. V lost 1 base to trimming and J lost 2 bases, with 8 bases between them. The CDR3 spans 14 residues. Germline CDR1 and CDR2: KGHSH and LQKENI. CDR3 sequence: CASSPRSEQETQYF. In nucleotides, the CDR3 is TGTGCCAGCTCACCACGCAGCGAGCAAGAGACCCAGTACTTC.

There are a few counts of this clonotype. The CDR3 here is CASLRDISGNTIYF. CDR3 nucleotide sequence: TGTGCCAGCCTCCGGGACATCTCTGGAAACACCATATATTTT. The rearrangement uses TRBV7-9 and TRBJ1-3, with TRBD1 as a possible D gene (6 bases). The CDR3 has 14 amino acids. V lost 8 bases and J lost 0, with 11 bases in between. Germline-derived CDR1 and CDR2 are SEHNR and FQNEAQ (reference sequence). The variable domain in full, with the rest retrieved from reference TRBV7-9 and TRBJ1-3, is DTGVSQNPRHKITKRGQNVTFRCDPISEHNRLYWYRQTLGQGPEFLTYFQNEAQLEKSRLLSDRFSAERPKGSFSTLEIQRTEQGDSAMYLCASLRDISGNTIYFGEGSWLTVV.

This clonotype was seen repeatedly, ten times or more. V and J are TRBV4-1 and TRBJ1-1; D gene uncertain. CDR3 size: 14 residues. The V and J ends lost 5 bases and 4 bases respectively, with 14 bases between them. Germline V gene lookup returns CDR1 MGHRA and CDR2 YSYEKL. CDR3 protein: CASSSTPEGTEAFF. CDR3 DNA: TGCGCCAGCAGCTCGACGCCAGAAGGCACTGAAGCTTTCTTT.

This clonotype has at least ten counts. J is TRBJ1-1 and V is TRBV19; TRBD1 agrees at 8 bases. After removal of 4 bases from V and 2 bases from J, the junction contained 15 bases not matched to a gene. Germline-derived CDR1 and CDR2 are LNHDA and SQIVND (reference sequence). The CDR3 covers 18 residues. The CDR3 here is CASSTGDRGGRGNTEAFF. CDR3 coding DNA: TGTGCCAGTAGTACCGGCGACAGGGGAGGTAGGGGAAACACTGAAGCTTTCTTT.

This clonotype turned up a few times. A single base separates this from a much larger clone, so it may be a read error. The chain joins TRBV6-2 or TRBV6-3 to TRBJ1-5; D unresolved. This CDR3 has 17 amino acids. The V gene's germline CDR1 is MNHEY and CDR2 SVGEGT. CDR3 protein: CAGSYWEADYSNQPQHF. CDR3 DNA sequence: TGTGCCGGCAGCTATTGGGAGGCAGATTATAGCAATCAGCCCCAGCATTTT.

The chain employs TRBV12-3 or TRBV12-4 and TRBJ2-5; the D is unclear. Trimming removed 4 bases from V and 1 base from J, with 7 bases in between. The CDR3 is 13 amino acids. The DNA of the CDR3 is TGTGCCAGCAGTTCTCAGATCCAAGAGACCCAGTACTTC. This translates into CASSSQIQETQYF.